This TCR beta chain derives from a study of control samples from healthy donors and cancer patients. The germline CDR1 and CDR2 sequences are MNHEY and SVGAGI. With 0 bases clipped from V and 4 bases from J, the junction kept 2 bases outside the gene matches. There are 14 residues in the CDR3. TCRdb's table, derived via immunoSEQ multiplex PCR, lists solely in-frame clones and lacks some. The sample holds about 120,000 clones, around 90% seen once. Sequencing input: blood. This chain uses TRBV6-5 with TRBJ1-2; 7 bases map to TRBD1. This sequence originates from a man aged 50-59 years in good health. CDR3 sequence (DNA): TGTGCCAGCAGTTACTCTGGGACAGCCTATGGCTACACCTTC. Its translation: CASSYSGTAYGYTF.